The 18 T cell receptor beta chains below come from one sample, sequenced in a study of blood T cell repertoires in COVID-19 (dated by TCRdb to the early 2020s). Library method: the immunoSEQ multiplex PCR assay. Here the immuneACCESS table is served through TCRdb, limited to in-frame sequences with V and J called. Missing clones are a known gap in these copies; in checked studies unresolved V genes cover under half, and the rest lacks a known reason. For this sample there are approximately 230,000 clones; approximately 89% appear just once. The ten largest account for around 6.3% of the sample. Sequencing input: peripheral blood. Source of these receptors: a woman aged 30 to 39 with COVID-19, enrolled during active disease.

This clone was detected once. CDR3 region: CASSDRGNRTDTQYF. DNA of the CDR3: TGCGCCAGCAGTGACCGGGGGAACCGCACAGATACGCAGTATTTT. The chain combines TRBV10-1 with TRBJ2-3; D is possibly TRBD2 (6 bases). Deletions cut 3 bases from V and 1 base from J, with 11 bases between. CDR1 and CDR2 (germline): WNHNN, SYGVQD (reference sequence). The CDR3 has 15 residues.

The chain couples TRBV14 to TRBJ2-1; TRBD2 might be the D (5 bases). The CDR3 is 15 amino acids. Trimming left V 4 bases short and J 2 bases short, with 12 bases between. The germline gives CDR1 SGHDN, CDR2 FVKESK. CDR3 protein: CASSPWAGAYNEQFF. CDR3 nucleotide sequence: TGTGCCAGCAGCCCCTGGGCGGGCGCCTACAATGAGCAGTTCTTC.

This chain links TRBV3-1 (or the pseudogene TRBV3-2) with TRBJ1-5, with 9 bases lining up with TRBD1. The germline V gene has CDR1 LGHDT and CDR2 YNNKEL (reference sequence). The CDR3 is 23 residues long. J was trimmed by 6 bases and V by 4 bases; bases with no gene match: 31. Written as DNA, the CDR3 is TGTGCCAGCAGCCCACTCCCGGATTCGGTGGCCCTTCGAACAGGGGGCGCGGGTCAGCCCCAGCATTTT. This sequence encodes CASSPLPDSVALRTGGAGQPQHF.

The chain joins TRBV28 to TRBJ2-7, with D hard to call. V shed 4 bases and J shed 3 bases, with 16 bases lying between them. Germline values: CDR1 MDHEN, CDR2 SYDVKM. This CDR3 is built from 15 residues. CDR3 protein: CASSSSLDVGYEQYF. The CDR3 DNA reads as TGTGCCAGCAGTTCCTCGCTAGACGTAGGCTACGAGCAGTACTTC.

V usage is TRBV7-9 and J usage is TRBJ2-5; 7 nucleotides align to TRBD2. J was trimmed by 9 bases and V by 5 bases; bases with no gene match: 9. The CDR3 totals 13 residues. Germline CDR1 SEHNR, CDR2 FQNEAQ (reference sequence). The CDR3 protein is CASSPSGAGAQYF. The CDR3 nucleotides read TGTGCCAGCAGCCCTAGCGGAGCTGGGGCCCAGTACTTC.

This chain uses TRBV5-6 with TRBJ2-7, with D tentatively TRBD1 (6 bases). V was cut by 3 bases and J by 0 bases, with 10 bases left in between. CDR3 size: 14 residues. Germline lookup yields CDR1 SGHDT and CDR2 YYEEEE. This chain's CDR3 is CASSWTVSSYEQYF. CDR3 in DNA: TGTGCCAGCAGCTGGACAGTCAGCTCCTACGAGCAGTACTTC.

The chain combines TRBV20-1 with TRBJ2-5, with 14 bases identical to TRBD2. The germline gives CDR1 DFQATT, CDR2 SNEGSKA (reference sequence). Losses at the gene ends were 3 bases for V and 2 bases for J; bases not matched to a gene: 5. The CDR3 is made up of 16 amino acids. DNA of the CDR3: TGCAGTGCTAGTAGGGGGACTAGCGGGAGACAAGAGACCCAGTACTTC. As protein: CSASRGTSGRQETQYF.

The chain joins TRBV19 to TRBJ2-7; D uncertain. Germline V CDR1 and CDR2: LNHDA, SQIVND (reference sequence). Trimming removed 5 bases at V and 3 bases at J, with 17 bases between. The CDR3 has 15 amino acids. The DNA for the CDR3 is TGTGCCAGTAGTCCGCAGGTCTCCCTTCACTACGAGCAGTACTTC. It translates to CASSPQVSLHYEQYF.

The rearrangement links TRBV19 to TRBJ2-5; unclear D gene. V lost 3 bases and J lost 1, with 12 bases in between. Germline V gene sequence: CDR1 LNHDA, CDR2 SQIVND (reference sequence). CDR3 length equals 15 residues. CDR3 nucleotide sequence: TGTGCCAGTAGTATGGGCAGGCTACGCCAAGAGACCCAGTACTTC. Translation gives CASSMGRLRQETQYF.

This clone was observed a handful of times. This chain links TRBV12-3 or TRBV12-4 with TRBJ1-1, with a weak D call TRBD1 (6 bases). The CDR3 has 12 residues. V lost 3 bases and J lost 6, with 8 bases in between. This CDR3 is CASSFGGAEAFF. The CDR3 DNA sequence: TGTGCCAGCAGTTTTGGGGGCGCTGAAGCTTTCTTT.

This clone came up once. The CDR3 coding sequence is TGTGCCAGCACCTCTACAGGGGGGCATGGCTACACCTTC. The encoded protein is CASTSTGGHGYTF. This chain links TRBV12-3 or TRBV12-4 with TRBJ1-2, with 8 bases that match TRBD1. The CDR3 spans 13 residues. V dropped 7 bases and J dropped 6; count of bases not matched to a gene: 7.

The CDR3 DNA reads as TGTGCCAGCTCAGGTCAGGGGGGCACTGAAGCTTTCTTT. Amino acid sequence: CASSGQGGTEAFF. The chain links TRBV19 to TRBJ1-1; 7 bases are shared with TRBD1. This CDR3 has 13 residues. CDR1 is LNHDA and CDR2 is SQIVND in the germline V gene (reference sequence). After removal of 9 bases from V and 4 bases from J, the junction contained 8 bases not matched to a gene.

Only a few counts were recorded for this clone. This chain links TRBV19 with TRBJ1-1, with 7 bases matching TRBD1. J gave up 1 base and V 5 bases, and 1 base lay outside the gene matches. The CDR3 spans 13 residues. Looked up from germline, CDR1 is LNHDA and CDR2 is SQIVND (reference sequence). For the CDR3, the DNA is TGTGCCAGTAGTGGGACAGCGAACACTGAAGCTTTCTTT. It encodes CASSGTANTEAFF.

V is TRBV4-1 and J is TRBJ1-1, with D unresolved. The length of the CDR3 is 15 residues. V was pared by 1 base and J by 1 base, with 10 bases between. Germline loops: CDR1 MGHRA, CDR2 YSYEKL. The CDR3 spells CASSQGAGRNTEAFF. The CDR3 DNA sequence: TGCGCCAGCAGCCAAGGCGCGGGCAGGAACACTGAAGCTTTCTTT.

The chain recombines TRBV5-1 with TRBJ1-2, with a possible D match to TRBD1 (5 bases). The CDR3 contains 14 residues. The germline V and J ends were trimmed by 4 bases and 4 bases, with 14 bases remaining between them. Germline CDR1 reads SGHRS; CDR2 reads YFSETQ. CDR3 sequence reads: CASSRGTEGYGYTF. In nucleotides, the CDR3 is TGCGCCAGCAGCCGCGGGACCGAGGGCTATGGCTACACCTTC.

This rearrangement joins TRBV7-9 to TRBJ2-5; 10 bases map to TRBD2. The J segment lost 5 bases and the V segment lost 2 bases, leaving 17 bases of the junction unmatched. This CDR3 is 19 amino acids long. Germline-derived CDR1 and CDR2 are SEHNR and FQNEAQ (reference sequence). The CDR3 region is CASSLSFASGRLGGETQYF. The CDR3 region has the DNA TGTGCCAGCAGCTTATCCTTCGCTAGCGGGAGATTGGGCGGGGAGACCCAGTACTTC.

The chain joins TRBV1 to TRBJ2-7; the table's TRBD1 call for D was not verified on the DNA. TRBV1 represents a pseudogene. The CDR3 has 17 amino acids. CDR3 region: CTSSHAPRQGEGYEQYF. For the CDR3, the DNA is TGCACCAGCAGCCACGCACCCCGACAGGGGGAAGGGTACGAGCAGTACTTC.

The chain has TRBV19 and TRBJ2-7; possible D gene TRBD1, 6 bases. The CDR3 sequence is 15 residues long. CDR1 and CDR2 from the germline V gene are LNHDA and SQIVND (reference sequence). Trimming left V 3 bases short and J 5 bases short, with 17 bases between. The CDR3 sequence: CASSMVRGTANEQYF. The CDR3 DNA is TGTGCCAGTAGTATGGTGAGGGGGACGGCGAACGAGCAGTACTTC.